These 9 T cell receptor beta chains came from one sample sequenced in a study of spatial heterogeneity in lung cancer. Stated time point: sample taken at primary tumor resection. From tumor, nontumor lung or frozen PBMC, whole RNA was taken unsorted for sequencing. TCRdb ran MiXCR on the 5' RACE reads and lists one entry per CDR3 protein. Of some 100,000 distinct CDR3 sequences listed, approximately 8.2% are singletons. The sequenced sample was PBMCs, obtained at surgery. These receptors all come from a male donor with early-stage non-small cell lung cancer.

V is TRBV5-1 and J is TRBJ1-1; 7 bases are shared with TRBD1. Germline V gene lookup returns CDR1 SGHRS and CDR2 YFSETQ. Trimming cost V 3 bases and J 0 bases; bases outside gene matches: 5. There are 15 residues in the CDR3. CDR3 sequence (DNA): TGCGCCAGCAGCTCCGGGACAGTTATGAACACTGAAGCTTTCTTT. The encoded protein is CASSSGTVMNTEAFF.

V usage is TRBV2 and J usage is TRBJ1-5; D is unclear. V lost 6 bases, J lost 0 bases, and 6 bases lay in between. The germline V gene encodes CDR1 SNHLY and CDR2 FYNNEI. CDR3 length: 13 residues. DNA of the CDR3: TGTGCCAGCAGAGGCGATAGCAATCAGCCCCAGCATTTT. It codes for CASRGDSNQPQHF.

This clonotype was seen at least ten times. The chain recombines TRBV7-2 with TRBJ2-7; 11 nucleotides line up with TRBD1. The CDR3 runs 14 residues. V trimming: 5 bases; J trimming: 3 bases; junction bases outside the gene matches: 3. Germline-derived CDR1 and CDR2 are SGHTA and FQGNSA. For the CDR3, the DNA is TGTGCCAGCAGCCCGGGACAGGGGGGCTACGAGCAGTACTTC. Translation: CASSPGQGGYEQYF.

This clonotype has just a few counts. V gene TRBV12-3 or TRBV12-4 combines with J gene TRBJ2-1; 7 nucleotides align to TRBD2. CDR3 length equals 15 residues. Losses at the gene ends were 3 bases for V and 6 bases for J; bases not matched to a gene: 8. The CDR3 bases are TGTGCCAGCAGTTTGGGCGGGAGATTCGCCAATGAGCAGTTCTTC. Translation: CASSLGGRFANEQFF.

The genes are TRBV7-9 and TRBJ1-1, with 10 bases fitting TRBD1. The CDR3 is made up of 14 amino acids. Germline values: CDR1 SEHNR, CDR2 FQNEAQ (reference sequence). V lost 6 bases and J lost 3; bases outside the gene matches: 4. CDR3 DNA sequence: TGTGCCAGCAGATTCGGGACAGGGGACACTGAAGCTTTCTTT. Protein: CASRFGTGDTEAFF.

The V and J genes are TRBV29-1 and TRBJ2-3, with D hard to call. The CDR3 sequence is 12 residues long. CDR1 and CDR2 (germline): SQVTM, ANQGSEA. The V gene lost 3 bases and the J gene lost 3 bases, with 7 bases spanning the gap. In DNA form, the CDR3 reads TGCAGCGTTGACGGAGATACAGATACGCAGTATTTT. Translated, it gives CSVDGDTDTQYF.

This clonotype was seen at least ten times. The CDR3 region is CASSLGSTYEQYF. CDR3 in DNA: TGTGCCAGCAGTTTAGGTTCCACCTACGAGCAGTACTTC. The chain combines TRBV28 with TRBJ2-7, with D unresolved. The CDR3 loop spans 13 amino acids. Trimming stripped 2 bases from V and 2 bases from J, with 7 bases between. Germline-derived CDR1 and CDR2 are MDHEN and SYDVKM.

This clonotype has at least ten counts. The chain recombines TRBV5-1 with TRBJ1-3; D not certain. Between the trimmed V and J ends, which lost 4 bases and 0 bases, there was a span of 11 bases. CDR1 is SGHRS and CDR2 is YFSETQ in the germline V gene. The CDR3 is 15 amino acids. The CDR3 DNA reads TGCGCCAGCAGCCTGGACGTCAGCTCTGGAAACACCATATATTTT. As protein: CASSLDVSSGNTIYF. The whole variable domain, filled in from reference TRBV5-1 and TRBJ1-3, reads KAGVTQTPRYLIKTRGQQVTLSCSPISGHRSVSWYQQTPGQGLQFLFEYFSETQRNKGNFPGRFSGRQFSNSRSEMNVSTLELGDSALYLCASSLDVSSGNTIYFGEGSWLTVV.

The V call is TRBV5-1, the J call TRBJ2-5, with 8 bases matching TRBD1. Germline CDR1 SGHRS, CDR2 YFSETQ. V was pared by 4 bases and J by 3 bases, with 8 bases of the junction left unmatched. The CDR3 length is 15 residues. CDR3 nucleotide sequence: TGCGCCAGCAGCCCGGCCGGGACAGGAGAAGAGACCCAGTACTTC. Translated, it gives CASSPAGTGEETQYF.